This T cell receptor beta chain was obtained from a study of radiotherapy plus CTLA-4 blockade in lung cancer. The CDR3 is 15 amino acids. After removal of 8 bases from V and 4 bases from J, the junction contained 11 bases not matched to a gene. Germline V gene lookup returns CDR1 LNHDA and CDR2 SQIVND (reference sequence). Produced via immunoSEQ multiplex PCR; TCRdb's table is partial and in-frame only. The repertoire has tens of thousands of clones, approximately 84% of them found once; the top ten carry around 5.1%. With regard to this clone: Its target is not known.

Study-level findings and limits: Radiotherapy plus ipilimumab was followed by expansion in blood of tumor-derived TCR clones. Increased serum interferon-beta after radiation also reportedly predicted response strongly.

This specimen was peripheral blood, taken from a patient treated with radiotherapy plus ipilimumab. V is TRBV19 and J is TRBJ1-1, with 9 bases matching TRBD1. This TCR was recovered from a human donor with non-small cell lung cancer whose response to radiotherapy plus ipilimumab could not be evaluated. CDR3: CASFLKGTGFTEAFF. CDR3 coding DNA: TGTGCCAGTTTCTTAAAGGGGACAGGGTTCACTGAAGCTTTCTTT.